Described below is a single T cell receptor (beta chain) sequence and its context. Sequencing was performed with immunoSEQ multiplex PCR; in TCRdb, only in-frame clones are kept and a portion is missing. This table has 100,000 to 150,000 clones, about 85% appearing once. This sample was taken from a study of PD-1 blockade in mismatch repair-deficient tumors. A few pembrolizumab responders had their TCRs sequenced. This specimen was peripheral blood, taken 44 weeks after starting pembrolizumab. The sequence was collected from an adult with mismatch repair-deficient cancer.

The CDR3 loop is CASSTGLAGALSSYEQYF. In DNA form, the CDR3 reads TGTGCCAGCAGCACAGGACTAGCGGGAGCACTGAGCTCCTACGAGCAGTACTTC. The V and J genes are TRBV11-3 and TRBJ2-7, with 13 bases matching TRBD2. The germline V gene encodes CDR1 SGHNT and CDR2 YENEEA. The CDR3 is 18 amino acids. Trimming took 5 bases from V and 0 from J; bases not matched to a gene: 10.